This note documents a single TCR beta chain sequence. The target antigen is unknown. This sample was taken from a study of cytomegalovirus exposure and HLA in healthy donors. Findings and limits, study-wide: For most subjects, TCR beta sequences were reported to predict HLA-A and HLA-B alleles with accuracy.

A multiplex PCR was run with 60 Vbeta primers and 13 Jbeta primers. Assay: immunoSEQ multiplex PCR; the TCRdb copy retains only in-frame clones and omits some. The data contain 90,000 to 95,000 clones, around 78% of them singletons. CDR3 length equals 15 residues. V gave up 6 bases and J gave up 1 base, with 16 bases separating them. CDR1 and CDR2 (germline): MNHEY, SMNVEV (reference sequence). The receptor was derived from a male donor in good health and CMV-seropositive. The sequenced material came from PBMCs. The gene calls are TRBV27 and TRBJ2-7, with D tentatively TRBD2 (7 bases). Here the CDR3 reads CASSLGGGLSYEQYF. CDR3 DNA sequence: TGTGCCAGCAGCCTAGGGGGGGGCCTTTCCTACGAGCAGTACTTC.